The present entry profiles one TCR beta chain with its context. Clones were sequenced by immunoSEQ multiplex PCR, and TCRdb holds only the in-frame ones, with some missing. The sample carries about 100,000 clones, approximately 91% recorded once. The data originate from a study of blood T cell repertoires in COVID-19. CDR1 and CDR2 (germline): KGHDR, SFDVKD. There are 14 residues in the CDR3. The ends were cut back, 0 bases at V and 7 bases at J, with 9 bases in the middle. The TCR was taken from a man between 60 and 75 years old with acute or convalescent COVID-19. Input material: peripheral blood. This chain connects TRBV24-1 to TRBJ2-1; D gene ambiguous. CDR3 DNA sequence: TGTGCCACCAGTGATTTGCTATTCGGGAATGAGCAGTTCTTC. It codes for CATSDLLFGNEQFF.